The source of this T cell receptor beta chain is a study of T cells in Graves' hyperthyroidism and ophthalmopathy. Whole-study findings and limits: Ophthalmopathy and stable hyperthyroidism were separated by a 13 V-J model.

There were TCR beta CDR3 regions amplified from RNA transcripts. An initial round of RT-PCR targeting the TCR CDR3 relied on the HTBI primer set. MiXCR was run by TCRdb on the multiplex PCR reads, yielding one entry per CDR3 protein. In the table there are approximately 690,000 distinct CDR3 sequences, roughly 15% of which are singletons. Germline V gives CDR1 SGHAT, CDR2 FQNNGV. There are 15 residues in the CDR3. With V trimmed by 4 bases and J by 6 bases, 6 bases remained unmatched. This clonotype was observed many times. Its antigen is undetermined. Sequenced material: blood. The sequence came from a woman between 50 and 59 years old with Graves' ophthalmopathy. The rearrangement uses TRBV11-2 and TRBJ2-2, with TRBD1 identical over 9 bases. As DNA, the CDR3 is TGTGCCAGCAGCTCCGGGACAGGGTGGGCCGGGGAGCTGTTTTTT. This encodes CASSSGTGWAGELFF.